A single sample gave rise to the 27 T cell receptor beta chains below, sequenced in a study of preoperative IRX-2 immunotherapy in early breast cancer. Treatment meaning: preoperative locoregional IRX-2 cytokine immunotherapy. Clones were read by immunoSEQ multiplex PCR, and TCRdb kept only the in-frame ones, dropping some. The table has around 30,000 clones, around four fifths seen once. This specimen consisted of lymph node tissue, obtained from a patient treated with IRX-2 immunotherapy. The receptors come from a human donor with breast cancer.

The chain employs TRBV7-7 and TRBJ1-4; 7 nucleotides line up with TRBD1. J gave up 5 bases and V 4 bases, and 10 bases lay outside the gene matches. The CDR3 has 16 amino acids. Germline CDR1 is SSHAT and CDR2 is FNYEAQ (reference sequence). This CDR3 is CASSSGPGQINEKLFF. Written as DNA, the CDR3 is TGTGCCAGCAGCTCCGGACCGGGACAGATCAATGAAAAACTGTTTTTT.

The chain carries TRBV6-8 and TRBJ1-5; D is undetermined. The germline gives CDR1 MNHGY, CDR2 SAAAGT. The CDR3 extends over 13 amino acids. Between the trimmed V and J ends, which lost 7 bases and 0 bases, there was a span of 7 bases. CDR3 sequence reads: CASTGYSNQPQHF. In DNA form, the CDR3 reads TGTGCCAGCACCGGGTATAGCAATCAGCCCCAGCATTTT.

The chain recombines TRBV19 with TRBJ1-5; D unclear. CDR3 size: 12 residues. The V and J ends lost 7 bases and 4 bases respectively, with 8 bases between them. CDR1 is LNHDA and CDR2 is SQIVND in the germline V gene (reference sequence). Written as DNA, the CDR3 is TGTGCCAGTACCATCGGAAATCAGCCCCAGCATTTT. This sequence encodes CASTIGNQPQHF. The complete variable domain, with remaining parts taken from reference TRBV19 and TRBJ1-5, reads DGGITQSPKYLFRKEGQNVTLSCEQNLNHDAMYWYRQDPGQGLRLIYYSQIVNDFQKGDIAEGYSVSREKKESFPLTVTSAQKNPTAFYLCASTIGNQPQHFGDGTRLSIL.

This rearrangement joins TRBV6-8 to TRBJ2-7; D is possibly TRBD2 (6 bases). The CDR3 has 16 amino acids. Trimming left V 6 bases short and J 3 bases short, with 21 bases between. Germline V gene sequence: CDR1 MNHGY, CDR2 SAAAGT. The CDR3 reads CASSRGQGGVGYEQYF. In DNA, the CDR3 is TGTGCCAGCAGCAGAGGTCAGGGAGGTGTAGGCTACGAGCAGTACTTC.

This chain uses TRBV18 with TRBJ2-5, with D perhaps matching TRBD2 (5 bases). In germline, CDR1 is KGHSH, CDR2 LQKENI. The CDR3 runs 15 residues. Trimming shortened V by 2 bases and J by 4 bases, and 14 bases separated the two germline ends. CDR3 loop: CASSPATSRGETQYF. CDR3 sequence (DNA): TGTGCCAGCTCACCAGCTACATCCCGGGGAGAGACCCAGTACTTC.

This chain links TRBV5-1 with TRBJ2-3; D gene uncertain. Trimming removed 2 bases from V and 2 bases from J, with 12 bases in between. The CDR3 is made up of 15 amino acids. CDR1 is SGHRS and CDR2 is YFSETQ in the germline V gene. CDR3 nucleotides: TGCGCCAGCAGCTTACTTCCCACCCACACAGATACGCAGTATTTT. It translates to CASSLLPTHTDTQYF.

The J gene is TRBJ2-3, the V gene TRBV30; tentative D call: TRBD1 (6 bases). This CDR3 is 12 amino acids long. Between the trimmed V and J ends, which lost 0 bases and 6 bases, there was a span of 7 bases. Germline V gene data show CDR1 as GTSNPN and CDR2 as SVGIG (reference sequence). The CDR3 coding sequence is TGTGCCTGGAGTGTGGGGGCGGATACGCAGTATTTT. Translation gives CAWSVGADTQYF.

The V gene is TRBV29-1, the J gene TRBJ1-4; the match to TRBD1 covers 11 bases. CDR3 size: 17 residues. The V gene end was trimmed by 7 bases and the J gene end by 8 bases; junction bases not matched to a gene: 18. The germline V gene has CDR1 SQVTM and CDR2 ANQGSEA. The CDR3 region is CSDYRDRGTKMKEKLFF. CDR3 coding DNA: TGCAGCGACTACCGGGACAGGGGGACTAAGATGAAAGAAAAACTGTTTTTT.

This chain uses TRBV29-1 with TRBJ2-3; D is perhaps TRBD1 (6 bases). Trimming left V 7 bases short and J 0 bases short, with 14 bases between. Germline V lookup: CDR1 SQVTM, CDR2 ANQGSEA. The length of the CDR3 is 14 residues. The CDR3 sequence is CSGTAGASTDTQYF. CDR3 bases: TGCAGCGGAACTGCAGGGGCTAGCACAGATACGCAGTATTTT.

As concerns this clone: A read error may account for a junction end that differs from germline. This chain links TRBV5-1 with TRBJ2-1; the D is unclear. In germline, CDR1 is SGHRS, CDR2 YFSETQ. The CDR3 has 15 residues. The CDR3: CASSPSSTLDPEQFF. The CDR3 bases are TGCGCTAGCAGCCCATCCTCTACCTTAGATCCTGAGCAGTTCTTC.

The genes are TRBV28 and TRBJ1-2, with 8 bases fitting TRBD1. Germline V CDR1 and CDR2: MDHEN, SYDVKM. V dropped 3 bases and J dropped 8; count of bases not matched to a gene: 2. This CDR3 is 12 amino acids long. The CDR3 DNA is TGTGCCAGCAGTTTGACAGGGGTAGGCTACACCTTC. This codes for CASSLTGVGYTF.

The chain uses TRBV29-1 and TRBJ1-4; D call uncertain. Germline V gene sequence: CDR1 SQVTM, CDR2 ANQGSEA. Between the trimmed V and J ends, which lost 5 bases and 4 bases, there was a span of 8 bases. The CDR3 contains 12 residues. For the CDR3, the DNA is TGCAGCGTTCAGGAGAGTAATGAAAAACTGTTTTTT. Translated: CSVQESNEKLFF.

The CDR3 sequence is CASSLSRTGPEKLFF. The CDR3 nucleotides are TGTGCCAGCAGTTTATCTCGGACAGGTCCTGAAAAACTGTTTTTT. This chain links TRBV28 with TRBJ1-4; 7 bases are a match to TRBD1. The CDR3 spans 15 residues. From germline, CDR1 is MDHEN and CDR2 SYDVKM. Trimming at V came to 1 base and at J to 7 bases, leaving 6 bases not matched to a gene.

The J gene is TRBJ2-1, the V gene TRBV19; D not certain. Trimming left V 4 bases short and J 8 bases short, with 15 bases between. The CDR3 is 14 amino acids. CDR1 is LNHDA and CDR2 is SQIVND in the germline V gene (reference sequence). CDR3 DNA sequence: TGTGCCAGTAGTAGGGAACACCAGTCCCATGAGCAGTTCTTC. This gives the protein CASSREHQSHEQFF.

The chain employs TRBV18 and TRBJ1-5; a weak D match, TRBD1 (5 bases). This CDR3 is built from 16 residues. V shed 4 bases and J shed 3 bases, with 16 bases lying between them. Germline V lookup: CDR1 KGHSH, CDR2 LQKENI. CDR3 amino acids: CASSLVGGRNNQPQHF. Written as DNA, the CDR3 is TGTGCCAGCTCACTCGTCGGGGGTCGCAACAATCAGCCCCAGCATTTT.

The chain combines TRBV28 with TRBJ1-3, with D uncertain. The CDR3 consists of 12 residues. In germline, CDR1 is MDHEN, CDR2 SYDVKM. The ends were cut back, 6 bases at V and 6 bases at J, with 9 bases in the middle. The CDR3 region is CASSGWENTIYF. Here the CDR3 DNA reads TGTGCCAGCAGCGGCTGGGAAAACACCATATATTTT. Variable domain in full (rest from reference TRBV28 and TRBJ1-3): DVKVTQSSRYLVKRTGEKVFLECVQDMDHENMFWYRQDPGLGLRLIYFSYDVKMKEKGDIPEGYSVSREKKERFSLILESASTNQTSMYLCASSGWENTIYFGEGSWLTVV.

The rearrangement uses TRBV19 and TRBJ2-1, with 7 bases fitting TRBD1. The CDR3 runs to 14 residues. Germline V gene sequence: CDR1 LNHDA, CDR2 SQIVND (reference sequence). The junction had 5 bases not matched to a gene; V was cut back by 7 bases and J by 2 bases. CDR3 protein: CASTDRVTYNEQFF. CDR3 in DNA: TGTGCCAGTACTGACAGGGTGACCTACAATGAGCAGTTCTTC.

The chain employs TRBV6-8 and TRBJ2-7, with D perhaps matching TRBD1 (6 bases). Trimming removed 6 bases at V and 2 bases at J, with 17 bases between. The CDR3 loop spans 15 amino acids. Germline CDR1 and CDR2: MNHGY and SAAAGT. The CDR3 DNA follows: TGTGCCAGCAGGAACCGGGACATCGCGACCTACGAGCAGTACTTC. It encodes CASRNRDIATYEQYF.

Written as DNA, the CDR3 is TGTGCCAGCAGTGAAAGGCTAGACACAGATACGCAGTATTTT. This gives the protein CASSERLDTDTQYF. This chain connects TRBV25-1 to TRBJ2-3, with no clear D. V was pared by 2 bases and J by 2 bases, with 8 bases between. This CDR3 is built from 14 residues. CDR1 MGHDK and CDR2 SYGVNS come from the germline V gene.

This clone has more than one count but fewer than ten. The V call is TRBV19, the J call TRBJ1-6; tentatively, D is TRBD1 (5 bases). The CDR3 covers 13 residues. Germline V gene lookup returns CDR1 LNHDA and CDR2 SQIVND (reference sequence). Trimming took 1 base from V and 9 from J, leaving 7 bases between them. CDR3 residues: CASSIGQFSPLHF. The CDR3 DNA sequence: TGTGCCAGTAGTATAGGACAGTTTTCACCCCTCCACTTT.

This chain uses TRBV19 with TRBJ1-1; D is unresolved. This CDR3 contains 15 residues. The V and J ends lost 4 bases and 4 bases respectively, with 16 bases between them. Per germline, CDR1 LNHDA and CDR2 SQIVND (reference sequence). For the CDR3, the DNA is TGTGCCAGTAGTACCCCCGGTCCGTCGCGCACTGAAGCTTTCTTT. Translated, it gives CASSTPGPSRTEAFF.

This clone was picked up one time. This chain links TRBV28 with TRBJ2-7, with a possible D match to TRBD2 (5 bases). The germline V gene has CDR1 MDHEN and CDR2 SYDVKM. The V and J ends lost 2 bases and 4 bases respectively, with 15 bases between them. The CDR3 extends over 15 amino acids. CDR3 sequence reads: CASSLPGRTLYEQYF. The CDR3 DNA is TGTGCCAGCAGTTTACCAGGCAGGACTCTATACGAGCAGTACTTC.

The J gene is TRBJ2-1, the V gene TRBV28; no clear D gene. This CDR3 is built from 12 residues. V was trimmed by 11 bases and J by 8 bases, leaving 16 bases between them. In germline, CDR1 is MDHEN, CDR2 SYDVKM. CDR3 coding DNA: TGTGCCGTGACCCCTGTGCTGGATGAGCAGTTCTTC. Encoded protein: CAVTPVLDEQFF.

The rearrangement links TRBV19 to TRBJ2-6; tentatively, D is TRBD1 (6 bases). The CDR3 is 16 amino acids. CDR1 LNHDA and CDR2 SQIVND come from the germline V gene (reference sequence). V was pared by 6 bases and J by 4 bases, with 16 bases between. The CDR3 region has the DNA TGTGCCAGTAGCCCAAACAGGGTTCGGGGGGCCAACGTCCTGACTTTC. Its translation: CASSPNRVRGANVLTF.

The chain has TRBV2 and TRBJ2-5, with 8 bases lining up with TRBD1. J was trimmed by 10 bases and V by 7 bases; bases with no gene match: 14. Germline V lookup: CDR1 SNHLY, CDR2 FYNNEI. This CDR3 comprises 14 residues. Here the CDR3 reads CASTPGTGGGVQYF. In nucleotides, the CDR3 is TGTGCCAGCACTCCAGGGACAGGCGGAGGGGTCCAGTACTTC.

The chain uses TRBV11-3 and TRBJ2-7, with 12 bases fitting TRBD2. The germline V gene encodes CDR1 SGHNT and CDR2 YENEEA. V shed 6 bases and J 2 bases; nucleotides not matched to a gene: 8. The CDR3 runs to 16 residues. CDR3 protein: CASRRTSGGTTYEQYF. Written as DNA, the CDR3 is TGTGCCAGCAGGCGAACTAGCGGGGGGACGACCTACGAGCAGTACTTC.

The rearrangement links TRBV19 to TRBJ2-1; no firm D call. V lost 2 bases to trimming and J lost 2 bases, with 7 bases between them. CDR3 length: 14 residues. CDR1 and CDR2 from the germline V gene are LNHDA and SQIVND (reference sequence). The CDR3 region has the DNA TGTGCCAGTAGTATACTAGAAGCCTACAATGAGCAGTTCTTC. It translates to CASSILEAYNEQFF.